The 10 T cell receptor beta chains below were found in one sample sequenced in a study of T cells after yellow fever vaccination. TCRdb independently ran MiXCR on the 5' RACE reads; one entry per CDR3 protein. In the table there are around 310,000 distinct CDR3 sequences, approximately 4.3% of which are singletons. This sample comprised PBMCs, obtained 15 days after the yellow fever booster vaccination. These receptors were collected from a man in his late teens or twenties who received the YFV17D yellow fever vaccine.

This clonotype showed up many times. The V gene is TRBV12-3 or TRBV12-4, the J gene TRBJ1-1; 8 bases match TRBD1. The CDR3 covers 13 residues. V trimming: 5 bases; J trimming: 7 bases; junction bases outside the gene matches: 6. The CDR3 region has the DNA TGTGCCAGCAGTACGACAGGGGCTCTTGAAGCTTTCTTT. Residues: CASSTTGALEAFF.

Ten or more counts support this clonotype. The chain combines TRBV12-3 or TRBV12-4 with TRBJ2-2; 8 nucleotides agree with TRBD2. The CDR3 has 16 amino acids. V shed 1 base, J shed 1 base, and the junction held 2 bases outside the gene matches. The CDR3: CASSLGLAGNTGELFF. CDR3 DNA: TGTGCCAGCAGTTTAGGGCTAGCGGGGAACACCGGGGAGCTGTTTTTT.

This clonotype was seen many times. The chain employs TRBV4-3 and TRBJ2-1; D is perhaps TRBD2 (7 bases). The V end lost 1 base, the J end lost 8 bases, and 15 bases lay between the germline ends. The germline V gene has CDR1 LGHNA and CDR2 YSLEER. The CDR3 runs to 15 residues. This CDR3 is CASSQGGGPFYEQFF. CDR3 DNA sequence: TGCGCCAGCAGCCAAGGGGGGGGGCCTTTTTATGAGCAGTTCTTC.

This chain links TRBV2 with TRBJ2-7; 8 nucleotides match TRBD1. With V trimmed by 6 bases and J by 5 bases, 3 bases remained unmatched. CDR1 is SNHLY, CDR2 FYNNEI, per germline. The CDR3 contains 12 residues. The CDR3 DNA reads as TGTGCCAGCAGAGACAGGGGAGACGAGCAGTACTTC. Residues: CASRDRGDEQYF.

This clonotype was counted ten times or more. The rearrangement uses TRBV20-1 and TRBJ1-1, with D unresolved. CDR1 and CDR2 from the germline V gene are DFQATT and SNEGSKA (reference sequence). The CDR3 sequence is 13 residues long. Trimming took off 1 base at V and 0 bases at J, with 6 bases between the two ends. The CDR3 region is CSARAHMNTEAFF. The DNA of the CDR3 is TGCAGTGCTAGAGCACACATGAACACTGAAGCTTTCTTT.

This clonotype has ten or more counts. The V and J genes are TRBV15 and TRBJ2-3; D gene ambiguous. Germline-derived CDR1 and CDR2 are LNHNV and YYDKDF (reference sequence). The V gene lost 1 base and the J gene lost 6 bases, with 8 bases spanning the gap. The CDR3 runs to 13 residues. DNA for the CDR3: TGTGCCACCAGCAGAGCCCTAGAGGATACGCAGTATTTT. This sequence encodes CATSRALEDTQYF. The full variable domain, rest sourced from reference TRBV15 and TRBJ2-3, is DAMVIQNPRYQVTQFGKPVTLSCSQTLNHNVMYWYQQKSSQAPKLLFHYYDKDFNNEADTPDNFQSRRPNTSFCFLDIRSPGLGDTAMYLCATSRALEDTQYFGPGTRLTVL.

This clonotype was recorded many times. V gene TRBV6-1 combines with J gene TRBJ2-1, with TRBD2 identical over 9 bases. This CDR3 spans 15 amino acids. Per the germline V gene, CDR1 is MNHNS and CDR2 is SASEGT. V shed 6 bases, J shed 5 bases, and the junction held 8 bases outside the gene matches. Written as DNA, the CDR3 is TGTGCCAGCAGGACCCTTAGACTAGCGGACAATGAGCAGTTCTTC. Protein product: CASRTLRLADNEQFF.

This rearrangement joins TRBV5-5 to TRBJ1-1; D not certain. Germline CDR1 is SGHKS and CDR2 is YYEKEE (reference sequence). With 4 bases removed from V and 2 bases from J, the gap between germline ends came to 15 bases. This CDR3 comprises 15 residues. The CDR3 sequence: CASSPDGRTNTEAFF. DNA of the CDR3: TGTGCCAGCAGCCCGGACGGACGGACTAACACTGAAGCTTTCTTT.

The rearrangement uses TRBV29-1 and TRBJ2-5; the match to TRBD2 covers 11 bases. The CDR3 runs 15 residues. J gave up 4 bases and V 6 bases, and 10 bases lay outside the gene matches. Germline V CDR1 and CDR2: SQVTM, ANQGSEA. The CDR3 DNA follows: TGCAGCGTCCCCGGGCTAGCGGGGGGAGGAGAGACCCAGTACTTC. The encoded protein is CSVPGLAGGGETQYF.

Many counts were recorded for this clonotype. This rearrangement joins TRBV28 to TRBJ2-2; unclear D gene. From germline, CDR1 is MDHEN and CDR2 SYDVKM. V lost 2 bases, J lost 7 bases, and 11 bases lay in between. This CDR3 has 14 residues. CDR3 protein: CASSLQMVGGELFF. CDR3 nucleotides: TGTGCCAGCAGTTTACAGATGGTGGGCGGGGAGCTGTTTTTT.